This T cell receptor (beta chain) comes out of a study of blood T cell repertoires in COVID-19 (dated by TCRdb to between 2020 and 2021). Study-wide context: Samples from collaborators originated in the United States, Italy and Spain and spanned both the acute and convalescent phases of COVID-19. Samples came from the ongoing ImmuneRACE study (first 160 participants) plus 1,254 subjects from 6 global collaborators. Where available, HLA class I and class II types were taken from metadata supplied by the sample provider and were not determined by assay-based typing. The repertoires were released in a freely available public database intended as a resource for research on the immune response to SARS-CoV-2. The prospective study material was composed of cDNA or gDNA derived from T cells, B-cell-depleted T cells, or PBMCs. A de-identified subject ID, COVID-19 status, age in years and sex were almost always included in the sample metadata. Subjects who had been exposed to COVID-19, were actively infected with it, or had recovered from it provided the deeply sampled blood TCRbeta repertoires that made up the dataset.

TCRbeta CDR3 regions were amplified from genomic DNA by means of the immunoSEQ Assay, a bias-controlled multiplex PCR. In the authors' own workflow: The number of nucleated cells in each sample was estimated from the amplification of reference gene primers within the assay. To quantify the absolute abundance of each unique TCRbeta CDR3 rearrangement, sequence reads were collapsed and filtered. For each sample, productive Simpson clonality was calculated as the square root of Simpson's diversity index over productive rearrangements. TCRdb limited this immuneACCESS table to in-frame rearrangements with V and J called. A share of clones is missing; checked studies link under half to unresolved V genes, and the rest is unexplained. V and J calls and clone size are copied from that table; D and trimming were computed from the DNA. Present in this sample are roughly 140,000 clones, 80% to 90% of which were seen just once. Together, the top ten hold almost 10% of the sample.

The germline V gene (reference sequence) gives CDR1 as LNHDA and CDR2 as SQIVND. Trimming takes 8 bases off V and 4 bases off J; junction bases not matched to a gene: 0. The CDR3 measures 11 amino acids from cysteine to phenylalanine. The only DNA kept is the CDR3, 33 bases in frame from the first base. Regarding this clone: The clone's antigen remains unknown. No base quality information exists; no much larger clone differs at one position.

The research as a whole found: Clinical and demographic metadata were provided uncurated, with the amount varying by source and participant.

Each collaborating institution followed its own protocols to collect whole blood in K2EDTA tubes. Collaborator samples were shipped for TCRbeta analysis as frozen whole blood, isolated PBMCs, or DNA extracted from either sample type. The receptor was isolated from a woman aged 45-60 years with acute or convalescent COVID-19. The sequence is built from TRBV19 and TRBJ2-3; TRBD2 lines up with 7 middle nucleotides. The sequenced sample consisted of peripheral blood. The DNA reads TGTGCCAGTCGGGAGGCAGATACGCAGTATTTT. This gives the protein CASREADTQYF.